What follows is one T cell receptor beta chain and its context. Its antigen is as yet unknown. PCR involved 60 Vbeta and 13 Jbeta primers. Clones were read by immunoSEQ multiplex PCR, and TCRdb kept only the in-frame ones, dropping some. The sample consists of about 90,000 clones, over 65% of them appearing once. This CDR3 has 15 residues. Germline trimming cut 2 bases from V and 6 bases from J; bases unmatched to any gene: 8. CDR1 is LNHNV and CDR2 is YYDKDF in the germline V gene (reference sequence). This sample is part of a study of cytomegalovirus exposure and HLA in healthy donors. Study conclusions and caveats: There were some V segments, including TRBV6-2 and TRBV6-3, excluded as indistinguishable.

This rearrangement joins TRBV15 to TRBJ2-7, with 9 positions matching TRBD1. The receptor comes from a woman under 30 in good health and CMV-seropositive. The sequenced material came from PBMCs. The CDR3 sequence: CATSRPGTGRAEQYF. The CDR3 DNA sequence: TGTGCCACCAGCAGACCCGGGACAGGGAGAGCCGAGCAGTACTTC.